This T cell receptor (beta chain) stems from a study of T cells in Graves' hyperthyroidism and ophthalmopathy. Study at large: The blood sample was taken at first diagnosis, before treatment began.

It was RNA transcripts that yielded the amplified TCR beta CDR3 regions. With the HTBI primer set, the TCR CDR3 went through a first round of RT-PCR. TCRdb re-analysed the multiplex PCR reads in MiXCR, keeping a single row per CDR3 protein. The data contain hundreds of thousands of distinct CDR3 sequences, about 14% of them singletons. This clonotype was picked up many times. Its antigen is still unknown. Trimming took 5 bases from V and 0 from J, leaving 18 bases between them. The CDR3 has 17 residues. Germline CDR1 and CDR2: LNHDA and SQIVND (reference sequence). Study results and caveats: Median prediction lead before ophthalmopathy onset was 6.5 months with the model.

Diagnosis of hyperthyroidism was new in patients aged 18 to 65, and its duration was under 2 months. The PBMCs studied were ones that came from about 9.9 ml fresh peripheral blood. This clonotype was sampled from a woman aged 25 to 45 with Graves' hyperthyroidism that later progressed to Graves' ophthalmopathy. Sequencing was done on a sample of blood. The chain couples TRBV19 to TRBJ2-3, with D unclear. CDR3 amino acids: CASSPIATAVSTDTQYF. CDR3 DNA: TGTGCCAGTAGTCCAATCGCGACGGCCGTAAGCACAGATACGCAGTATTTT.